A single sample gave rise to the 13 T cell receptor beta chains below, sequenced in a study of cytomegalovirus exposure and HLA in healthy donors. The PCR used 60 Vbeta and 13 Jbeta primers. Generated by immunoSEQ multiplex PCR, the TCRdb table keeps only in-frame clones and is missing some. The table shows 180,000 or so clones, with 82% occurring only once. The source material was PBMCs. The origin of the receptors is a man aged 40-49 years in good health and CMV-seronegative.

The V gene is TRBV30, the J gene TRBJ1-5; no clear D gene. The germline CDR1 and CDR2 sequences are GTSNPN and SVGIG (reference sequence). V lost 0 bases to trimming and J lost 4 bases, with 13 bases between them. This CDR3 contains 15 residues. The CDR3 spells CAWSVHSSGNQPQHF. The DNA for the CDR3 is TGTGCCTGGAGTGTACATTCTTCGGGGAATCAGCCCCAGCATTTT.

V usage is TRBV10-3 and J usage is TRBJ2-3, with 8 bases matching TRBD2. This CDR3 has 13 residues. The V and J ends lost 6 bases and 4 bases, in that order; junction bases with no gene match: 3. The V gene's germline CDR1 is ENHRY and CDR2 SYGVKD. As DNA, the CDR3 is TGTGCCATCAGGGGACTAGAGGCAGATACGCAGTATTTT. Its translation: CAIRGLEADTQYF.

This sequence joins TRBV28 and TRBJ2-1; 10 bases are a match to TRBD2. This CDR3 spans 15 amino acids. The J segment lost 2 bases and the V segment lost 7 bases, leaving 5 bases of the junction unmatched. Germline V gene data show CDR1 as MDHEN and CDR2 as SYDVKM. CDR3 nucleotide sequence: TGTGCCAGCATTGTAGCGGGAGGACCCTACAATGAGCAGTTCTTC. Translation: CASIVAGGPYNEQFF.

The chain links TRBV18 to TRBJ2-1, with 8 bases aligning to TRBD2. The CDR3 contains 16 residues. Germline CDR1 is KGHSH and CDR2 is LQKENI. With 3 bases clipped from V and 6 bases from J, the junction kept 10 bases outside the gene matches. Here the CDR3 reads CASSPVTGGRSNEQFF. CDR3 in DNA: TGTGCCAGCTCACCCGTAACGGGGGGGAGGTCCAATGAGCAGTTCTTC.

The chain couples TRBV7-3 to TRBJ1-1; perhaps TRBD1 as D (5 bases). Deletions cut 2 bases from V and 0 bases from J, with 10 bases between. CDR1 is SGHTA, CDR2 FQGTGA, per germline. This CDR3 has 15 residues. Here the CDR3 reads CASSLGGTVNTEAFF. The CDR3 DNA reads TGTGCCAGCAGCTTAGGAGGGACCGTGAACACTGAAGCTTTCTTT.

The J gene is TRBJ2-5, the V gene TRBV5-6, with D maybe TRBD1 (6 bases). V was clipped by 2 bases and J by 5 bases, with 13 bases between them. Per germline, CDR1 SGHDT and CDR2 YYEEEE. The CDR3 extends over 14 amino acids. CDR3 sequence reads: CASSFRTEEETQYF. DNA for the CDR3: TGTGCCAGCAGCTTCCGGACAGAAGAGGAGACCCAGTACTTC.

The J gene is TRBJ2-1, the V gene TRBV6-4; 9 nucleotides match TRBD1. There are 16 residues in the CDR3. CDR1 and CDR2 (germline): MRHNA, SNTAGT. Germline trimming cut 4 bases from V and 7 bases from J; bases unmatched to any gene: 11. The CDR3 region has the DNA TGTGCCAGCAGTGCCCGTCCCGGGACAGGGCTAAATGAGCAGTTCTTC. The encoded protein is CASSARPGTGLNEQFF.

CDR3 protein: CASSSAQGAGEQFF. The CDR3 DNA sequence: TGTGCCAGCAGCTCAGCCCAGGGGGCCGGTGAGCAGTTCTTC. The chain employs TRBV5-5 and TRBJ2-1; 8 nucleotides line up with TRBD1. This CDR3 comprises 14 residues. Germline trimming cut 3 bases from V and 9 bases from J; bases unmatched to any gene: 8. The germline gives CDR1 SGHKS, CDR2 YYEKEE (reference sequence).

The CDR3 region is CASSKGLEMGTGELFF. The DNA for the CDR3 is TGTGCCAGCAGCAAGGGACTCGAGATGGGCACCGGGGAGCTGTTTTTT. J is TRBJ2-2 and V is TRBV5-4; D might be TRBD2 (6 bases). The length of the CDR3 is 16 residues. V lost 4 bases and J lost 4, with 17 bases in between. Germline values: CDR1 SGHNT, CDR2 YYREEE (reference sequence).

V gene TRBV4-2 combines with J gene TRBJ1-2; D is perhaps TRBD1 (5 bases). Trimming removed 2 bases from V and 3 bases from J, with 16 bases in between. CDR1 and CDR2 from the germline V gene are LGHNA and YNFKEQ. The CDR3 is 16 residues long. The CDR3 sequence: CASSQRTGGEYYGYTF. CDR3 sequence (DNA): TGTGCCAGCAGCCAAAGAACGGGGGGGGAGTACTATGGCTACACCTTC.

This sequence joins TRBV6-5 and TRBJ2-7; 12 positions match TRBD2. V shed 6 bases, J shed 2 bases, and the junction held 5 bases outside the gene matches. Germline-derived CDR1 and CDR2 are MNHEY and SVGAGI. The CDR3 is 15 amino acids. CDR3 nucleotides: TGTGCCAGCAGGCCCGGACTAGCGGGAACCTACGAGCAGTACTTC. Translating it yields CASRPGLAGTYEQYF.

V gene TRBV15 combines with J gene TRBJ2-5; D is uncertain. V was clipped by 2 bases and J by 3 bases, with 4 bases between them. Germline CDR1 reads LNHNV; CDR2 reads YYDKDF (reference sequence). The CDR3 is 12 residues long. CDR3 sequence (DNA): TGTGCCACCAGCAGATTTAAAGAGACCCAGTACTTC. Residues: CATSRFKETQYF.

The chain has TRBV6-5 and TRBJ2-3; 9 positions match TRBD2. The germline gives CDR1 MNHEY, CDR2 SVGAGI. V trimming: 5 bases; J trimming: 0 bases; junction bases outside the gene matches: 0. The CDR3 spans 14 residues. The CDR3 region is CASSLAGSTDTQYF. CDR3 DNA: TGTGCCAGCAGTCTAGCGGGGAGCACAGATACGCAGTATTTT.